Described below is a single TCR beta chain sequence and its context. What it binds is not known. It was with unique molecular identifiers that the TCRbeta library was prepared. MiXCR was run by TCRdb on the PCR reads, yielding one entry per CDR3 protein. Of some 81,000 distinct CDR3 sequences in the sample, roughly 15% were seen once. This entry is derived from a study of T-cell reconstitution after alpha-beta-depleted transplantation in children. Study-level findings and limits: About two months after transplant, alpha-beta T cells reportedly came from several hundred expanded graft clones. TCRbeta diversity was high at day 60 in some patients (a result of surviving recipient T cells and thymic progenitors). T-cell numbers and diversity one year post-transplant derived largely from freshly generated T cells.

V lost 0 bases to trimming and J lost 0 bases, with 21 bases between them. Germline V lookup: CDR1 SSHAT, CDR2 FNYEAQ (reference sequence). CDR3 size: 20 residues. V usage is TRBV7-7 and J usage is TRBJ2-1; D tentatively fits TRBD1 or TRBD2 (5 bases each). The source is a male patient aged 2-9 years who had a stem cell transplant for acute lymphoblastic leukemia, so the T cells may come from the graft donor. The material sequenced was PBMCs, mostly from graft donor cells, taken 180 days after TCRalphabeta/CD19-depleted stem cell transplant. The CDR3 sequence: CASSLARTGTDKSSYNEQFF. DNA for the CDR3: TGTGCCAGCAGCTTAGCCCGGACCGGGACGGACAAGAGCTCCTACAATGAGCAGTTCTTC. The full variable domain, rest sourced from reference TRBV7-7 and TRBJ2-1, is GAGVSQSPRYKVTKRGQDVTLRCDPISSHATLYWYQQALGQGPEFLTYFNYEAQPDKSGLPSDRFSAERPEGSISTLTIQRTEQRDSAMYRCASSLARTGTDKSSYNEQFFGPGTRLTVL.